Each of the 12 T cell receptor beta chains below was sequenced from the same sample in a study of blood T cell repertoires in COVID-19. Only in-frame clones appear in the TCRdb table, and some are missing; sequencing was by immunoSEQ multiplex PCR. Of a few hundred thousand clones in the sample, about 81% were seen once. What was sequenced was PBMCs or T cells enriched from blood (not recorded which). Every receptor here comes from a man in his forties who had recovered from COVID-19.

The chain employs TRBV6-6 and TRBJ1-1, with TRBD1 as a possible D gene (5 bases). Trimming took 5 bases from V and 4 from J, leaving 26 bases between them. Germline values: CDR1 MNHNY, CDR2 SVGAGI (reference sequence). CDR3 size: 18 residues. The CDR3 DNA is TGTGCCAGCAGTCTCAATCCGACCCGGACGGGGACTGGCACTGAAGCTTTCTTT. Amino acid sequence: CASSLNPTRTGTGTEAFF.

J is TRBJ1-1 and V is TRBV19, with D perhaps matching TRBD1 (6 bases). The V and J ends lost 6 bases and 7 bases respectively, with 18 bases between them. Germline lookup yields CDR1 LNHDA and CDR2 SQIVND (reference sequence). This CDR3 has 14 amino acids. CDR3 nucleotides: TGTGCCAGTAGCCTTCGGGGGGGGCGCTTTGAAGCTTTCTTT. Its protein is CASSLRGGRFEAFF.

The chain joins TRBV3-1 (or the pseudogene TRBV3-2) to TRBJ1-1, with a possible D match to TRBD1 (5 bases). This CDR3 is 12 amino acids long. The germline CDR1 and CDR2 sequences are LGHDT and YNNKEL (reference sequence). Deletions cut 3 bases from V and 5 bases from J, with 7 bases between. CDR3 loop: CASSQGGTEAFF. The CDR3 DNA follows: TGTGCCAGCAGCCAGGGGGGAACTGAAGCTTTCTTT.

The CDR3 region has the DNA TGTGCCAGCAGCCCGGGGACTAGCGGGCCATCCTACGAGCAGTACTTC. This gives the protein CASSPGTSGPSYEQYF. The chain combines TRBV7-9 with TRBJ2-7; 12 bases agree with TRBD2. With V trimmed by 5 bases and J by 1 base, 6 bases remained unmatched. CDR1 SEHNR and CDR2 FQNEAQ come from the germline V gene (reference sequence). The CDR3 has 16 residues.

This clone was observed a single time. V and J are TRBV11-2 and TRBJ1-4; TRBD1 agrees at 7 bases. The CDR3 consists of 14 residues. V shed 3 bases and J 3 bases; nucleotides not matched to a gene: 1. Germline V gives CDR1 SGHAT, CDR2 FQNNGV. CDR3 nucleotide sequence: TGTGCCAGCAGCTTGACAGGGCCTAATGAAAAACTGTTTTTT. This encodes CASSLTGPNEKLFF.

This clone has only a few counts. The chain has TRBV30 and TRBJ2-2; 7 nucleotides line up with TRBD2. Looked up from germline, CDR1 is GTSNPN and CDR2 is SVGIG (reference sequence). Trimming removed 4 bases from V and 3 bases from J; junction bases left unmatched: 5. The CDR3 extends over 14 amino acids. The CDR3 nucleotides are TGTGCCTGGAATGGCGGGAGAGACACCGGGGAGCTGTTTTTT. It specifies CAWNGGRDTGELFF.

The chain is built from TRBV19 and TRBJ2-2; TRBD1 might be the D (5 bases). The CDR3 has 15 residues. V gave up 5 bases and J gave up 4 bases, with 14 bases separating them. Germline CDR1 and CDR2: LNHDA and SQIVND (reference sequence). The chain's CDR3 is CASSDTRVSTGELFF. Here the CDR3 DNA reads TGTGCCAGTAGTGATACCAGGGTATCCACCGGGGAGCTGTTTTTT.

The chain carries TRBV19 and TRBJ2-5, with TRBD1 identical over 9 bases. With 6 bases clipped from V and 5 bases from J, the junction kept 7 bases outside the gene matches. Germline V gives CDR1 LNHDA, CDR2 SQIVND (reference sequence). The CDR3 runs to 14 residues. CDR3 DNA sequence: TGTGCCAGTAGCCAAACAGGGGGCCGGGAGACCCAGTACTTC. Its translation: CASSQTGGRETQYF.

J is TRBJ2-1 and V is TRBV15, with D possibly being TRBD1 (6 bases). Germline-derived CDR1 and CDR2 are LNHNV and YYDKDF (reference sequence). The CDR3 loop spans 14 amino acids. V lost 2 bases, J lost 5 bases, and 10 bases lay in between. This CDR3 reads CATSRRQENNEQFF. The DNA for the CDR3 is TGTGCCACCAGCAGACGACAGGAAAACAATGAGCAGTTCTTC.

This chain joins TRBV25-1 and TRBJ1-2; D unclear. Trimming left V 1 base short and J 4 bases short, with 10 bases between. Germline V CDR1 and CDR2: MGHDK, SYGVNS. This CDR3 has 14 residues. The CDR3 DNA reads TGTGCCAGCAGTGAATTGGGGAGCGCCTATGGCTACACCTTC. This encodes CASSELGSAYGYTF.

The V and J genes are TRBV6-5 and TRBJ2-7; D perhaps matches TRBD2 (6 bases). The CDR3 sequence is 15 residues long. The V gene's germline CDR1 is MNHEY and CDR2 SVGAGI. The V end was cut by 8 bases, the J end by 5 bases, with 22 bases between. CDR3 region: CASSGTFGSLDEQYF. The DNA of the CDR3 is TGTGCCAGCTCCGGGACTTTCGGGTCTCTCGACGAGCAGTACTTC.

This sequence joins TRBV12-5 and TRBJ2-1; D is undetermined. Germline V CDR1 and CDR2: LGHNT, FRNRAP. This CDR3 has 16 amino acids. V was clipped by 1 base and J by 6 bases, with 16 bases between them. The DNA for the CDR3 is TGTGCTAGTGGTTTGGGCTGGTCTGGAGCAGTCAATGAGCAGTTCTTC. It translates to CASGLGWSGAVNEQFF.